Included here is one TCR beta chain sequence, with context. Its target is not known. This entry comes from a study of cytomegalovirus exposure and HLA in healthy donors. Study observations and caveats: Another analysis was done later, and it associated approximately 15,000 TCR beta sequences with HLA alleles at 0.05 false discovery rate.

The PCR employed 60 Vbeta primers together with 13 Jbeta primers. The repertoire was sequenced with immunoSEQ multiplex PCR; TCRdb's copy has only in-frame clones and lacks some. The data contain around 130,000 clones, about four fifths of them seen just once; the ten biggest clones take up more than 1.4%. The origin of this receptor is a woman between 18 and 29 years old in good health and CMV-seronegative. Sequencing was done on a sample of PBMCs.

The CDR3 region has the DNA TGTGCCACCAGCAGAGTGGGCGACGAGCAGTACTTC. This sequence encodes CATSRVGDEQYF. J is TRBJ2-7 and V is TRBV15; D uncertain. The CDR3 sequence is 12 residues long. Trimming removed 1 base from V and 5 bases from J, with 6 bases in between. Germline V gives CDR1 LNHNV, CDR2 YYDKDF (reference sequence).